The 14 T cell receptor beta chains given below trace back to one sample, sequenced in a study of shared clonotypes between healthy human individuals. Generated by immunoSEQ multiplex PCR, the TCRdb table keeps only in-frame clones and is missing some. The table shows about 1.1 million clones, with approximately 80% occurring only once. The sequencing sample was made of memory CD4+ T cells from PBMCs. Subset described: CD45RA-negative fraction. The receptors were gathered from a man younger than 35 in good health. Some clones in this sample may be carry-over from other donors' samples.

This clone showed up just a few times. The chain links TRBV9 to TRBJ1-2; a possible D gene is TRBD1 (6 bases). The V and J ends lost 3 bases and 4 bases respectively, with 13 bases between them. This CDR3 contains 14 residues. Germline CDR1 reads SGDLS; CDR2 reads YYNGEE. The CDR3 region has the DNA TGTGCCAGCAGCGCACAGGGACGGCCCTATGGCTACACCTTC. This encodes CASSAQGRPYGYTF.

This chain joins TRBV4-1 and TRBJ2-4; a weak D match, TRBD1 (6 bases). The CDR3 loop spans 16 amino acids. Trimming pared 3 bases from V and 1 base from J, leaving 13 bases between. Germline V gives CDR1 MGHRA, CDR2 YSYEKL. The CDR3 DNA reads TGCGCCAGCAGCCAGACGGGGCAGGGGGCCAAAAACATTCAGTACTTC. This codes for CASSQTGQGAKNIQYF.

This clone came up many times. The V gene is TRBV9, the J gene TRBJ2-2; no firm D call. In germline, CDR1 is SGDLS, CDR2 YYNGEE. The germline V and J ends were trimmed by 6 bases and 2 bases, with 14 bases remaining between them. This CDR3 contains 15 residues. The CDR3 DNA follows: TGTGCCAGCAACGCTTTTAGCAGAAACACCGGGGAGCTGTTTTTT. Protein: CASNAFSRNTGELFF. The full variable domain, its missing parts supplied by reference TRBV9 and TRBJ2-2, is DSGVTQTPKHLITATGQRVTLRCSPRSGDLSVYWYQQSLDQGLQFLIQYYNGEERAKGNILERFSAQQFPDLHSELNLSSLELGDSALYFCASNAFSRNTGELFFGEGSRLTVL.

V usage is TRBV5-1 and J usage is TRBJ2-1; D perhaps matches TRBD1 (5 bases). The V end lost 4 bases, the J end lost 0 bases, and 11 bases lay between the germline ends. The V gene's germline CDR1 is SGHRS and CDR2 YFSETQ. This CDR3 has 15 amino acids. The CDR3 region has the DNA TGCGCCAGCAGCGAAGGGGATAGCTCCTACAATGAGCAGTTCTTC. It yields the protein CASSEGDSSYNEQFF.

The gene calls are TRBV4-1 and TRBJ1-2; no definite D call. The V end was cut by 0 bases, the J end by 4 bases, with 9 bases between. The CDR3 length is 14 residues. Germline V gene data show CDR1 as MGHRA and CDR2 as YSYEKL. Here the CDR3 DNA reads TGCGCCAGCAGCCAAGATCACTCTGGCTATGGCTACACCTTC. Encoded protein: CASSQDHSGYGYTF.

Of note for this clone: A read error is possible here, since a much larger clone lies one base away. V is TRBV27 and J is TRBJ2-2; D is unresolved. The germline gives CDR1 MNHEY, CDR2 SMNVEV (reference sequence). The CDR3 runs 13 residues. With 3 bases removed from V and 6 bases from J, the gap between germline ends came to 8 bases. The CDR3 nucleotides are TGTGCCAGCAGTTTTTGGGCGGCCGGGGAGCTGTTTTTT. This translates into CASSFWAAGELFF.

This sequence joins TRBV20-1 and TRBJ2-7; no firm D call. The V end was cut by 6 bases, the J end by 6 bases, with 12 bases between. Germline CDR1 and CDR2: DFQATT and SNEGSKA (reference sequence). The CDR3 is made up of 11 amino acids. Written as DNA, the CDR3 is TGCAGTGCCAAGTTCGAGCGCGAGCAGTACTTC. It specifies CSAKFEREQYF.

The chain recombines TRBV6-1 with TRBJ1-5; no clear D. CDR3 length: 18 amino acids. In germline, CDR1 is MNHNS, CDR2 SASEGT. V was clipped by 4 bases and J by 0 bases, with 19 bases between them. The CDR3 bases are TGTGCCAGCAGTGCGTGGGTCACGGCAGGCTATAGCAATCAGCCCCAGCATTTT. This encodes CASSAWVTAGYSNQPQHF.

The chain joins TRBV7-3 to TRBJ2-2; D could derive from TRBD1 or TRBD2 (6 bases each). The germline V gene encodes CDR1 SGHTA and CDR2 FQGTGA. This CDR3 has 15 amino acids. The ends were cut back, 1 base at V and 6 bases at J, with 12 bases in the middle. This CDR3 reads CASSLMGGASGELFF. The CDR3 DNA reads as TGTGCCAGCAGCTTAATGGGGGGCGCCTCCGGGGAGCTGTTTTTT.

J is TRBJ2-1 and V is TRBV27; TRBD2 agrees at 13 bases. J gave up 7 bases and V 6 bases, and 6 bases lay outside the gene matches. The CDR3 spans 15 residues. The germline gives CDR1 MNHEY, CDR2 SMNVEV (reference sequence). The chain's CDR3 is CASRKLAGGGNEQFF. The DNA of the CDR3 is TGTGCCAGCAGAAAACTAGCGGGAGGGGGAAATGAGCAGTTCTTC.

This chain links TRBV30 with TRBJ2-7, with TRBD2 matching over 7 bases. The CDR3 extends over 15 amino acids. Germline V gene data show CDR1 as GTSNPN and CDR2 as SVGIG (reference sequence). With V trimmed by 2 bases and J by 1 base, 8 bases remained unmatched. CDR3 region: CAWSPGGSRSYEQYF. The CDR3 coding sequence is TGTGCCTGGAGTCCTGGCGGGAGTAGGTCCTACGAGCAGTACTTC.

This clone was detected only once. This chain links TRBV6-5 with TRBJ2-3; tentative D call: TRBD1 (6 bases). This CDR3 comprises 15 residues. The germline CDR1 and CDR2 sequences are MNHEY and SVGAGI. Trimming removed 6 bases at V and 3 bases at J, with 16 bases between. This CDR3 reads CASRVGGVRTDTQYF. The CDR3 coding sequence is TGTGCCAGCAGGGTAGGGGGAGTCAGGACAGATACGCAGTATTTT.

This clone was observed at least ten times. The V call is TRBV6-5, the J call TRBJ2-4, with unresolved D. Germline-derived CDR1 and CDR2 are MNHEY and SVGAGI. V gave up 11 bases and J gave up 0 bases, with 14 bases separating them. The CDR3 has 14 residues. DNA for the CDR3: TGTGCCGGATCCTTATTGCTAGCCAAAAACATTCAGTACTTC. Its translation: CAGSLLLAKNIQYF.

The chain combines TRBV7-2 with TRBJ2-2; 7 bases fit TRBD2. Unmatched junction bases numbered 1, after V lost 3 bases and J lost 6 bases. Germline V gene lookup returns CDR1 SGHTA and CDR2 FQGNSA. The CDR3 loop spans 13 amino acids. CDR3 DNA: TGTGCCAGCAGCTTTACTAGCGCCGGGGAGCTGTTTTTT. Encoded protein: CASSFTSAGELFF.